This entry lists 10 T cell receptor beta chains sequenced from one sample in a study of blood T cell repertoires in COVID-19. Data came from immunoSEQ multiplex PCR; TCRdb stores just in-frame clones and leaves some out. The sample records fewer than 350,000 clones, around 86% being singletons. The sequenced material came from PBMCs or T cells enriched from blood (not recorded which). All receptors derive from a woman aged 40 to 55 with acute COVID-19.

The J gene is TRBJ1-6, the V gene TRBV6-5; D not resolved. V dropped 6 bases and J dropped 11 bases, with 23 bases sitting between them. CDR3 length equals 16 residues. Germline values: CDR1 MNHEY, CDR2 SVGAGI. The CDR3 reads CASSYNSEGFGAPLHF. CDR3 DNA sequence: TGTGCCAGCAGCTACAATTCCGAGGGTTTCGGCGCACCCCTCCACTTT.

This rearrangement joins TRBV5-1 to TRBJ2-7; 13 bases agree with TRBD2. Germline CDR1 and CDR2: SGHRS and YFSETQ. The length of the CDR3 is 14 residues. V shed 4 bases, J shed 5 bases, and the junction held 3 bases outside the gene matches. In DNA, the CDR3 is TGCGCCAGCAGCGGACTAGCGGGAGTCGACGAGCAGTACTTC. Protein product: CASSGLAGVDEQYF.

The gene calls are TRBV3-1 (or the pseudogene TRBV3-2) and TRBJ1-2; D not resolved. CDR1 and CDR2 (germline): LGHDT, YNNKEL (reference sequence). The CDR3 totals 15 residues. Trimming shortened V by 4 bases and J by 0 bases, and 12 bases separated the two germline ends. The CDR3 spells CASSPVSQANYGYTF. In nucleotides, the CDR3 is TGTGCCAGCAGCCCAGTCTCTCAAGCTAACTATGGCTACACCTTC.

The chain links TRBV6-1 to TRBJ1-5; D might be TRBD1 (5 bases). The V gene lost 7 bases and the J gene lost 0 bases, with 13 bases spanning the gap. The CDR3 is 15 amino acids. Germline loops: CDR1 MNHNS, CDR2 SASEGT. The DNA for the CDR3 is TGTGCCAGCATCCGAGACAGTAATAGCAATCAGCCCCAGCATTTT. This translates into CASIRDSNSNQPQHF.

The chain uses TRBV11-1 and TRBJ2-7; 7 bases match TRBD2. Germline V gives CDR1 SGHAT, CDR2 FQDESV (reference sequence). This CDR3 has 16 residues. The V and J ends lost 0 bases and 4 bases, in that order; junction bases with no gene match: 9. The CDR3 reads CASSLARGVSTYEQYF. In nucleotides, the CDR3 is TGTGCCAGCAGCTTAGCCCGGGGGGTTTCGACTTACGAGCAGTACTTC.

J is TRBJ1-1 and V is TRBV23-1, with a tentative D call TRBD1 (6 bases). TRBV23-1 is an ORF for which the function is uncertain. V was shortened by 3 bases and J by 4 bases, with 18 bases between the two germline ends. This CDR3 contains 16 residues. In DNA, the CDR3 is TGCGCCAGCAGTCAGGAAAAATGGACAGAGAGCACTGAAGCTTTCTTT. As protein: CASSQEKWTESTEAFF.

The chain carries TRBV9 and TRBJ1-1; a possible D gene is TRBD1 (6 bases). V lost 5 bases to trimming and J lost 0 bases, with 11 bases between them. CDR1 is SGDLS and CDR2 is YYNGEE in the germline V gene. The CDR3 has 14 residues. CDR3 nucleotides: TGTGCCAGCAGTACCAGGGGAATGAACACTGAAGCTTTCTTT. The encoded protein is CASSTRGMNTEAFF.

This clone was detected only once. V gene TRBV6-2 or TRBV6-3 combines with J gene TRBJ2-7; no firm D call. Germline CDR1 MNHEY, CDR2 SVGEGT. The CDR3 spans 11 residues. The germline V and J ends were trimmed by 5 bases and 5 bases, with 7 bases remaining between them. The CDR3 coding sequence is TGTGCCAGCAGTGTGGGCCACGAGCAGTACTTC. It yields the protein CASSVGHEQYF.

The gene calls are TRBV27 and TRBJ1-4; the D is unclear. CDR1 is MNHEY, CDR2 SMNVEV, per germline (reference sequence). V lost 3 bases to trimming and J lost 7 bases, with 12 bases between them. The CDR3 sequence is 14 residues long. The CDR3 spells CASSFGLGGEKLFF. The DNA for the CDR3 is TGTGCCAGCAGTTTCGGGTTAGGCGGTGAAAAACTGTTTTTT.

The V gene is TRBV11-2, the J gene TRBJ2-2, with 9 bases lining up with TRBD1. The CDR3 is made up of 15 amino acids. Looked up from germline, CDR1 is SGHAT and CDR2 is FQNNGV. Trimming at V came to 0 bases and at J to 5 bases, leaving 1 base not matched to a gene. CDR3 bases: TGTGCCAGCAGCTTAGATGGGACAGGGACCGGGGAGCTGTTTTTT. Translated: CASSLDGTGTGELFF. Complete variable domain (other parts from reference TRBV11-2 and TRBJ2-2): EAGVAQSPRYKIIEKRQSVAFWCNPISGHATLYWYQQILGQGPKLLIQFQNNGVVDDSQLPKDRFSAERLKGVDSTLKIQPAKLEDSAVYLCASSLDGTGTGELFFGEGSRLTVL.